Listed below are T cell receptor beta chains from one sample, sequenced in a study of blood T cell repertoires in COVID-19. Profiled with immunoSEQ multiplex PCR; TCRdb holds only in-frame clones, not every one. Counted here are 250,000 to 350,000 clones, more than 85% occurring once; the ten biggest clones make up approximately 18%. Sequencing input: PBMCs or T cells enriched from blood (not recorded which). These receptors were collected from a woman aged 25-40 years who had recovered from COVID-19. Both conserved end residues are part of each CDR3. A D gene is named only where the DNA matches it firmly.

D,J,V,CDR3
-,TRBJ1-5,TRBV19,CASSQGLASNQPQHF
-,TRBJ2-5,TRBV6-2/TRBV6-3,CASRPTGNQETQYF
TRBD1,TRBJ2-1,TRBV6-2/TRBV6-3,CASSYSGTEDEQFF
-,TRBJ2-1,TRBV5-1,CASSSKLSYNEQFF
TRBD1,TRBJ1-2,TRBV3-1/TRBV3-2,CASSHQTGHGYTF
TRBD2,TRBJ2-7,TRBV7-2,CASSETSLGNEQYF
-,TRBJ2-2,TRBV6-5,CASSYTGQFGAGELFF
-,TRBJ2-1,TRBV5-4,CASGEGVEQFF
TRBD2,TRBJ2-3,TRBV28,CASSLTSGRALYF
-,TRBJ2-7,TRBV21-1,CASSAFRDSTYEQYF
-,TRBJ1-1,TRBV2,CASLATPRLTEAFF
TRBD1,TRBJ2-2,TRBV7-8,CASSLEGRGRGGELFF
-,TRBJ1-1,TRBV6-1,CASSEALERRVAFF
-,TRBJ1-2,TRBV2,CASSEVVRAYGYTF
-,TRBJ2-7,TRBV6-2/TRBV6-3,CASSLRVDEQYF
TRBD1,TRBJ1-5,TRBV4-3,CASSQDPGGQPQHF
-,TRBJ2-3,TRBV11-3,CASAWGSTDTQYF
-,TRBJ1-2,TRBV11-2,CASSLDSSYYGYTF
-,TRBJ1-5,TRBV27,CASSLSGPHYYQPQHF
-,TRBJ2-3,TRBV5-8,CASSLTGTGDTQYF
TRBD1,TRBJ2-4,TRBV4-3,CASSQGLDRGTENIQYF
-,TRBJ2-7,TRBV11-2,CASSPPGHLYEQYF
-,TRBJ2-2,TRBV24-1,CATSDSTPGELFF
TRBD1,TRBJ2-7,TRBV27,CASSLTGGNSYEQYF
-,TRBJ1-1,TRBV18,CASSPLLLPTEAFF
TRBD2,TRBJ2-7,TRBV7-2,CASSITGTSGDYEQYF
TRBD2,TRBJ2-1,TRBV7-3,CASSLLAGGLNEQFF
TRBD1,TRBJ1-2,TRBV7-8,CASSLVGTDYGYTF
TRBD1,TRBJ2-5,TRBV11-2,CASSPRTGRETQYF
-,TRBJ2-2,TRBV5-1,CASSLKRLGPNGGELFF
-,TRBJ1-1,TRBV15,CATSRGRGGRGSEAFF
TRBD1,TRBJ1-1,TRBV28,CASSSPGTGDGNTEAFF
TRBD2,TRBJ2-3,TRBV25-1,CASSDYAGGRTDTQYF
-,TRBJ2-7,TRBV27,CASGLTAVSYEQYF
TRBD1,TRBJ1-2,TRBV23-1,CALSGGQGNYGYTF